This is a list of T cell receptor beta chains from one sample in a study of blood T cell repertoires in COVID-19. Sequenced by immunoSEQ multiplex PCR; TCRdb stores in-frame clones only, minus some. The table includes around 200,000 clones, approximately 86% detected once. Sequencing input: peripheral blood. The receptors stem from a man aged 40-50 years with active or convalescent COVID-19. The CDR3 runs from the conserved cysteine through the conserved F or W. Each record gives: CDR3 DNA, CDR3 protein, V gene, clone size, CDR3 length, D gene, J gene. D genes are given only for firm matches. Clone size is stated in some rows and not others, as once, few, many or a class when expanded.

cdr3_nt: TGCGCCAGCAGCCCCTTTTTAGGACAGGAAAAACTGTTTTTT; cdr3_aa: CASSPFLGQEKLFF; v_call: TRBV5-1; clone_size: few; cdr3_length: 14; d_call: NA; j_call: TRBJ1-4
cdr3_nt: TGCGCCAGCAGCTTGGGCCTAGCGGCCCCCTACGAGCAGTACTTC; cdr3_aa: CASSLGLAAPYEQYF; v_call: TRBV5-1; clone_size: NA; cdr3_length: 15; d_call: TRBD2; j_call: TRBJ2-7
cdr3_nt: TGTGCCAGCAGTTACTTCTCTAGCGGGGGGGACAATGAGCAGTTCTTC; cdr3_aa: CASSYFSSGGDNEQFF; v_call: TRBV6-5; clone_size: once; cdr3_length: 16; d_call: TRBD2; j_call: TRBJ2-1
cdr3_nt: TGCAGCGCCTGGACAGCTTCAACTAATGAAAAACTGTTTTTT; cdr3_aa: CSAWTASTNEKLFF; v_call: TRBV29-1; clone_size: NA; cdr3_length: 14; d_call: NA; j_call: TRBJ1-4
cdr3_nt: TGTGCCAGCAGGGAGAGCAGCGGGCTATACACCGGGGAGCTGTTTTTT; cdr3_aa: CASRESSGLYTGELFF; v_call: TRBV27; clone_size: NA; cdr3_length: 16; d_call: NA; j_call: TRBJ2-2
cdr3_nt: TGCGCCAGCAGCCTTAGAGGTCGGGGCTACACCTTC; cdr3_aa: CASSLRGRGYTF; v_call: TRBV4-3; clone_size: few; cdr3_length: 12; d_call: NA; j_call: TRBJ1-2
cdr3_nt: TGTGCCAGCAGCCAAGGGAGGGGGGTAGACACTGAAGCTTTCTTT; cdr3_aa: CASSQGRGVDTEAFF; v_call: TRBV7-9; clone_size: NA; cdr3_length: 15; d_call: NA; j_call: TRBJ1-1
cdr3_nt: TGCGCCAGCAGTCCCCCTAGGGGATACCACAATGAGCAGTTCTTC; cdr3_aa: CASSPPRGYHNEQFF; v_call: TRBV5-1; clone_size: NA; cdr3_length: 15; d_call: NA; j_call: TRBJ2-1
cdr3_nt: TGTGCCACCCAGACTGGCGGAAACACCATATATTTT; cdr3_aa: CATQTGGNTIYF; v_call: TRBV12-3/TRBV12-4; clone_size: NA; cdr3_length: 12; d_call: NA; j_call: TRBJ1-3
cdr3_nt: TGCGCCAGCAGCCAAGATGAGGCAGGGCATCAGCCCCAGCATTTT; cdr3_aa: CASSQDEAGHQPQHF; v_call: TRBV4-1; clone_size: NA; cdr3_length: 15; d_call: NA; j_call: TRBJ1-5
cdr3_nt: TGTGCCAGCAGCTTAACCTGGACAGGGGGGTATTCACCCCTCCACTTT; cdr3_aa: CASSLTWTGGYSPLHF; v_call: TRBV5-6; clone_size: NA; cdr3_length: 16; d_call: TRBD1; j_call: TRBJ1-6
cdr3_nt: TGCGCCAGCAGCTTGGACAGTACTGGGGCCAACGTCCTGACTTTC; cdr3_aa: CASSLDSTGANVLTF; v_call: TRBV5-1; clone_size: NA; cdr3_length: 15; d_call: NA; j_call: TRBJ2-6
cdr3_nt: TGTGCCAGCAGCTTACGACAGGGTATGGAGACCCAGTACTTC; cdr3_aa: CASSLRQGMETQYF; v_call: TRBV7-6; clone_size: NA; cdr3_length: 14; d_call: TRBD1; j_call: TRBJ2-5
cdr3_nt: TGTGCCAGCAGCCTAGGACTAGCGGGGGAGCTGTTTTTT; cdr3_aa: CASSLGLAGELFF; v_call: TRBV3-1/TRBV3-2; clone_size: NA; cdr3_length: 13; d_call: TRBD2; j_call: TRBJ2-2
cdr3_nt: TGCGCCAGCAGCTTGGGACTAGCGAGCGACGAGCAGTACTTC; cdr3_aa: CASSLGLASDEQYF; v_call: TRBV5-1; clone_size: NA; cdr3_length: 14; d_call: TRBD2; j_call: TRBJ2-7
cdr3_nt: TGTGCCTGGAGCCCGCATAGATCCGAGCAGTACTTC; cdr3_aa: CAWSPHRSEQYF; v_call: TRBV30; clone_size: NA; cdr3_length: 12; d_call: NA; j_call: TRBJ2-7
cdr3_nt: TGCGCCAGCAGCTTGGGGACAGGGAACCCACTCTACGAGCAGTACTTC; cdr3_aa: CASSLGTGNPLYEQYF; v_call: TRBV5-1; clone_size: NA; cdr3_length: 16; d_call: TRBD1; j_call: TRBJ2-7
cdr3_nt: TGTGCCAGCAGCCAAGTTCCAGGGGATGGCTACACCTTC; cdr3_aa: CASSQVPGDGYTF; v_call: TRBV3-1/TRBV3-2; clone_size: NA; cdr3_length: 13; d_call: NA; j_call: TRBJ1-2
cdr3_nt: TGTGCCAGCAGCCACAGGGGCTCTGGGGCCAACGTCCTGACTTTC; cdr3_aa: CASSHRGSGANVLTF; v_call: TRBV3-1/TRBV3-2; clone_size: NA; cdr3_length: 15; d_call: NA; j_call: TRBJ2-6
cdr3_nt: TGTGCCAGCAGTTACCCGGGGTCCCGCTCCTACAATGAGCAGTTCTTC; cdr3_aa: CASSYPGSRSYNEQFF; v_call: TRBV6-2/TRBV6-3; clone_size: once; cdr3_length: 16; d_call: NA; j_call: TRBJ2-1
cdr3_nt: TGTGCCAGCAGCTTACTTTCTTCCCTTACCGGGACAGTATTCGGCTACACCTTC; cdr3_aa: CASSLLSSLTGTVFGYTF; v_call: TRBV7-8; clone_size: NA; cdr3_length: 18; d_call: TRBD1; j_call: TRBJ1-2
cdr3_nt: TGTGCCAGCAGAACGACAGGGGGGATTGGGCCCCAGCATTTT; cdr3_aa: CASRTTGGIGPQHF; v_call: TRBV28; clone_size: NA; cdr3_length: 14; d_call: TRBD1; j_call: TRBJ1-5
cdr3_nt: TGTGCCAGCTTGTCCTCTAGCACAGATACGCAGTATTTT; cdr3_aa: CASLSSSTDTQYF; v_call: TRBV18; clone_size: NA; cdr3_length: 13; d_call: NA; j_call: TRBJ2-3
cdr3_nt: TGTGCCAGCTCACCATCCCACAACAGGGGTCCCATCGGTGGCTACACCTTC; cdr3_aa: CASSPSHNRGPIGGYTF; v_call: TRBV18; clone_size: NA; cdr3_length: 17; d_call: TRBD1; j_call: TRBJ1-2
cdr3_nt: TGTGCCAGCAGCCCCTCCGGGCAGGGTTATTCACCCCTCCACTTT; cdr3_aa: CASSPSGQGYSPLHF; v_call: TRBV9; clone_size: NA; cdr3_length: 15; d_call: NA; j_call: TRBJ1-6
cdr3_nt: TGTGCCAGCAGCTTAACAGGGGCAGATACGCAGTATTTT; cdr3_aa: CASSLTGADTQYF; v_call: TRBV11-1; clone_size: NA; cdr3_length: 13; d_call: TRBD1; j_call: TRBJ2-3
cdr3_nt: TGTGCCAGCAGTTTAGAGGGCACCACCTACGAGCAGTACTTC; cdr3_aa: CASSLEGTTYEQYF; v_call: TRBV28; clone_size: NA; cdr3_length: 14; d_call: NA; j_call: TRBJ2-7
cdr3_nt: TGTGCCAGCAGTTTAAGTAGGGGAGGTTCGTACGAGCAGTACTTC; cdr3_aa: CASSLSRGGSYEQYF; v_call: TRBV27; clone_size: NA; cdr3_length: 15; d_call: NA; j_call: TRBJ2-7
cdr3_nt: TGTGCCACCAGGGGACAGCAGAACGCCGGGGAGCTGTTTTTT; cdr3_aa: CATRGQQNAGELFF; v_call: TRBV24-1; clone_size: NA; cdr3_length: 14; d_call: TRBD1; j_call: TRBJ2-2
cdr3_nt: TGTGCCTCGACCCGAAACAGACAACTTGAAAAACTGTTTTTT; cdr3_aa: CASTRNRQLEKLFF; v_call: TRBV30; clone_size: NA; cdr3_length: 14; d_call: NA; j_call: TRBJ1-4
cdr3_nt: TGTGCCTGGAGCGCGGACAGGGGATGGGGAGGCTACACCTTC; cdr3_aa: CAWSADRGWGGYTF; v_call: TRBV30; clone_size: NA; cdr3_length: 14; d_call: TRBD1; j_call: TRBJ1-2
cdr3_nt: TGTGCCAGCAGTTACTCGACAGGATATACGAACACCGGGGAGCTGTTTTTT; cdr3_aa: CASSYSTGYTNTGELFF; v_call: TRBV6-2/TRBV6-3; clone_size: NA; cdr3_length: 17; d_call: NA; j_call: TRBJ2-2
cdr3_nt: TGTGCCAGCAGTTTAGGAGCAGGGAAGGGTCAGCCCCAGCATTTT; cdr3_aa: CASSLGAGKGQPQHF; v_call: TRBV27; clone_size: NA; cdr3_length: 15; d_call: NA; j_call: TRBJ1-5
cdr3_nt: TGCGCCAGCAGCCCCGGGACATCCCGCCAATCCTACGAGCAGTACTTC; cdr3_aa: CASSPGTSRQSYEQYF; v_call: TRBV5-1; clone_size: NA; cdr3_length: 16; d_call: NA; j_call: TRBJ2-7
cdr3_nt: TGTGCCAGCTCCCCAACCCCGGGACAGACGTACTTTGGAAACACCATATATTTT; cdr3_aa: CASSPTPGQTYFGNTIYF; v_call: TRBV28; clone_size: NA; cdr3_length: 18; d_call: TRBD1; j_call: TRBJ1-3
cdr3_nt: TGTGCCAGCTCACCAGACCAGGGGGCAACTGAAGCTTTCTTT; cdr3_aa: CASSPDQGATEAFF; v_call: TRBV18; clone_size: NA; cdr3_length: 14; d_call: TRBD1; j_call: TRBJ1-1
cdr3_nt: TGTGCCAGTAGTAAAAATCGTCGGACAGGGAGGAATTCACCCCTCCACTTT; cdr3_aa: CASSKNRRTGRNSPLHF; v_call: TRBV19; clone_size: NA; cdr3_length: 17; d_call: TRBD1; j_call: TRBJ1-6
cdr3_nt: TGCAGCGTTGAAACAGGGGGTTACGGCTACACCTTC; cdr3_aa: CSVETGGYGYTF; v_call: TRBV29-1; clone_size: NA; cdr3_length: 12; d_call: TRBD1; j_call: TRBJ1-2
cdr3_nt: TGTGCCAGCAGTTTGGGACAGGGACTCGAGCAGTACTTC; cdr3_aa: CASSLGQGLEQYF; v_call: TRBV12-3/TRBV12-4; clone_size: NA; cdr3_length: 13; d_call: TRBD1; j_call: TRBJ2-7
cdr3_nt: TGTGCCTGGAGTTTTCACGAGACAGATACGCGGTATTTT; cdr3_aa: CAWSFHETDTRYF; v_call: TRBV30; clone_size: NA; cdr3_length: 13; d_call: NA; j_call: TRBJ2-3
cdr3_nt: TGTGCCAGCAGAGGACAGTATTCACCCCTCCACTTT; cdr3_aa: CASRGQYSPLHF; v_call: TRBV2; clone_size: NA; cdr3_length: 12; d_call: NA; j_call: TRBJ1-6
cdr3_nt: TGTGCCAGCAGAGCACACAGGGGGCGGTCAAAAAAAAACATTCAGTACTTC; cdr3_aa: CASRAHRGRSKKNIQYF; v_call: TRBV2; clone_size: NA; cdr3_length: 17; d_call: TRBD1; j_call: TRBJ2-4
cdr3_nt: TGTGCCAGCAGCGTAGGGCTAGCGGGGACGGGACAAGAGACCCAGTACTTC; cdr3_aa: CASSVGLAGTGQETQYF; v_call: TRBV9; clone_size: NA; cdr3_length: 17; d_call: TRBD2; j_call: TRBJ2-5
cdr3_nt: TGTGCCTGGAGTAGCTTCTCTGGGGCCAACGTCCTGACTTTC; cdr3_aa: CAWSSFSGANVLTF; v_call: TRBV30; clone_size: NA; cdr3_length: 14; d_call: NA; j_call: TRBJ2-6
cdr3_nt: TGTGCCAGTAGTATCAGGGAAGGTCAGCCCCAGCATTTT; cdr3_aa: CASSIREGQPQHF; v_call: TRBV19; clone_size: NA; cdr3_length: 13; d_call: NA; j_call: TRBJ1-5
cdr3_nt: TGTGCCAGCAGCACCGGGACAGTGAGCACAGATACGCAGTATTTT; cdr3_aa: CASSTGTVSTDTQYF; v_call: TRBV7-9; clone_size: few; cdr3_length: 15; d_call: TRBD1; j_call: TRBJ2-3
cdr3_nt: TGTGCCTGGAGTGGGCAGGTGGTGGAGGTCGCCTACAATGAGCAGTTCTTC; cdr3_aa: CAWSGQVVEVAYNEQFF; v_call: TRBV30; clone_size: NA; cdr3_length: 17; d_call: NA; j_call: TRBJ2-1
cdr3_nt: TGTGCCAGCAGCGTCAACTCGCTAGCAGATACGCAGTATTTT; cdr3_aa: CASSVNSLADTQYF; v_call: TRBV9; clone_size: NA; cdr3_length: 14; d_call: NA; j_call: TRBJ2-3